Below are 8 T cell receptor beta chains sequenced from a single sample in a study of CD8 T cells in ankylosing spondylitis. General study points: Typical of ankylosing spondylitis blood, it appeared, was a TCR beta motif of seven to nine highly homologous variants.

Antigens of these TCRs are unknown. TCRdb reprocessed the 5' RACE reads with MiXCR, giving one entry per CDR3 protein. The sample contains roughly 450,000 distinct CDR3 sequences, roughly 27% of which appear only once. Sequences were obtained from blood, either unsorted or a sorted T cell fraction (not recorded which). The receptors come from a male donor with ankylosing spondylitis.

The chain recombines TRBV20-1 with TRBJ2-5; 10 nucleotides match TRBD2. The CDR3 extends over 15 amino acids. Trimming at V came to 0 bases and at J to 5 bases, leaving 6 bases not matched to a gene. Germline V CDR1 and CDR2: DFQATT, SNEGSKA (reference sequence). The DNA of the CDR3 is TGCAGTGCTAGAGACCAGCGGGAGGGCTGGGAGACCCAGTACTTC. It codes for CSARDQREGWETQYF.

This chain links TRBV6-1 with TRBJ2-5; 7 bases are shared with TRBD1. This CDR3 region has 14 residues. The V gene end was trimmed by 5 bases and the J gene end by 2 bases; junction bases not matched to a gene: 5. CDR1 MNHNS and CDR2 SASEGT come from the germline V gene. The DNA of the CDR3 is TGTGCCAGCAGTAAGGACAGGCTACAAGAGACCCAGTACTTC. Translation gives CASSKDRLQETQYF.

V is TRBV20-1 and J is TRBJ2-3, with D possibly being TRBD2 (7 bases). V was clipped by 3 bases and J by 0 bases, with 10 bases between them. The CDR3 has 14 residues. CDR1 DFQATT and CDR2 SNEGSKA come from the germline V gene (reference sequence). The CDR3 coding sequence is TGCAGTGCTAGGGAGGGGGGGAGCACAGATACGCAGTATTTT. This codes for CSAREGGSTDTQYF.

This clonotype was observed a handful of times. V and J are TRBV20-1 and TRBJ2-1, with D possibly being TRBD2 (6 bases). V dropped 3 bases and J dropped 9 bases, with 6 bases sitting between them. Germline V gene data show CDR1 as DFQATT and CDR2 as SNEGSKA (reference sequence). CDR3 length: 10 amino acids. CDR3 sequence reads: CSARRGEQFF. CDR3 nucleotide sequence: TGCAGTGCTAGGCGGGGTGAGCAGTTCTTC.

The V gene is TRBV3-1, the J gene TRBJ2-7, with unresolved D. Germline values: CDR1 LGHDT, CDR2 YNNKEL (reference sequence). The length of the CDR3 is 14 residues. Deletions cut 2 bases from V and 0 bases from J, with 8 bases between. The CDR3 region is CASSQSLNSYEQYF. The DNA for the CDR3 is TGTGCCAGCAGCCAAAGCCTAAACTCCTACGAGCAGTACTTC.

A few counts support this clonotype. J is TRBJ1-1 and V is TRBV27; TRBD1 is a possible D gene (6 bases). The V gene lost 6 bases and the J gene lost 6 bases, with 14 bases spanning the gap. The CDR3 has 13 residues. Germline assignment: CDR1 MNHEY and CDR2 SMNVEV (reference sequence). The CDR3 DNA sequence: TGTGCCAGCAGAGTTTCCGGGACATCTGAAGCTTTCTTT. Translated: CASRVSGTSEAFF.

This clonotype was counted between two and nine times. The chain has TRBV2 and TRBJ2-7; 7 bases map to TRBD2. The CDR3 is 13 amino acids. With 7 bases clipped from V and 2 bases from J, the junction kept 5 bases outside the gene matches. Germline assignment: CDR1 SNHLY and CDR2 FYNNEI. The CDR3 sequence is CASTSGVAYEQYF. CDR3 DNA sequence: TGTGCCAGCACTAGCGGAGTTGCCTACGAGCAGTACTTC. Variable domain in full (rest from reference TRBV2 and TRBJ2-7): EPEVTQTPSHQVTQMGQEVILRCVPISNHLYFYWYRQILGQKVEFLVSFYNNEISEKSEIFDDQFSVERPDGSNFTLKIRSTKLEDSAMYFCASTSGVAYEQYFGPGTRLTVT.

The sample holds a few counts of this clonotype. The V gene is TRBV12-3 or TRBV12-4, the J gene TRBJ1-1; 7 bases are a match to TRBD1. V was pared by 1 base and J by 2 bases, with 4 bases of the junction left unmatched. The CDR3 sequence is 15 residues long. The CDR3 here is CASSLGWDSNTEAFF. CDR3 coding DNA: TGTGCCAGCAGTTTAGGGTGGGACAGCAACACTGAAGCTTTCTTT.